This note documents a single T cell receptor beta chain sequence. Original data processing: Amplification from reference gene primers served as the basis for estimated nucleated cell counts. Method: immunoSEQ multiplex PCR; TCRdb's copy keeps in-frame clones and lacks some. From that table come the V and J calls and clone size; the DNA was used to work out D and trimming. The sample lists approximately 280,000 clones; 88% were seen once. This sample is part of a study of blood T cell repertoires in COVID-19. Between the trimmed V and J ends, which lost 6 bases and 0 bases, there was a span of 14 bases. This CDR3 spans 16 amino acids. Germline V CDR1 and CDR2: MNHNY, SVGAGI (reference sequence).

This clonotype was sampled from a man aged 18 to 29 with active or convalescent COVID-19. The rearrangement uses TRBV6-6 and TRBJ2-2; TRBD1 is a possible D gene (6 bases). Specimen: peripheral blood. Here the CDR3 reads CASSLGQITNTGELFF. Written as DNA, the CDR3 is TGTGCCAGCAGCCTCGGACAGATCACGAACACCGGGGAGCTGTTTTTT.